The subject of this entry is one T cell receptor beta chain. No antigen is known for it. The entry originates in a study of CD8+CD57+ T cells in acquired aplastic anemia. The wider study: Sorted cells (CD4+ and CD8+) yielded DNA amounts that averaged around 3.1 ug. General study points: Statistical testing detected no significant gap in CD8+ Simpson's diversity between patients and controls.

Genomic DNA acted as the template from which TCR beta VDJ combination and CDR3 sequence profiling were carried out. TCRdb recomputed calls from the reads with MiXCR, one row per CDR3 protein. Of around 180,000 distinct CDR3 sequences listed, 48% are singletons. It was patients with CD8+CD57+ cell expansion by flow cytometry who were chosen for sequencing. Patients, without exception, had severe acquired aplastic anemia. The blood sampling took place in patients who had so far received no therapy. Germline V gene sequence: CDR1 SGHVS, CDR2 FNYEAQ. The CDR3 covers 15 residues. The V and J ends lost 1 base and 5 bases respectively, with 15 bases between them.

The TCR sequence derives from a human donor with aplastic anemia. V and J are TRBV7-6 and TRBJ2-7; a weak D match, TRBD1 (6 bases). Sequencing was done on a sample of sorted CD4+, CD8+, or CD8+CD57+ T cells (not recorded which) from PBMCs. The CDR3 loop is CASSLEAGDPHEQYF. Written as DNA, the CDR3 is TGTGCCAGCAGCTTAGAGGCAGGGGATCCCCACGAGCAGTACTTC.